This entry features one TCR beta chain sequence. These data belong to a study of blood T cell repertoires in COVID-19. In germline, CDR1 is LNHNV, CDR2 YYDKDF (reference sequence). The CDR3 contains 19 residues. V dropped 4 bases and J dropped 9; count of bases not matched to a gene: 21. Original handling: Quantification of nucleated cells was approximated via reference gene primer amplification. Clones were sequenced by immunoSEQ multiplex PCR, and TCRdb holds only the in-frame ones, with some missing. That table gives V, J and clone size, and the DNA gave D and trimming. In the table there are about 100,000 clones, 80% to 90% of which are singletons.

The sequence derives from a man older than 75 with acute or convalescent COVID-19. The V gene is TRBV15, the J gene TRBJ2-1; 10 nucleotides agree with TRBD1. Material for sequencing was peripheral blood. CDR3 coding DNA: TGTGCCACCAGCAATGAAATGAGAGCCCGGGACAGGGGAGTTGGTGAGCAGTTCTTC. Translating it yields CATSNEMRARDRGVGEQFF.